Sequencing of this T cell receptor (beta chain) was carried out in a study of CD8 T cells in ankylosing spondylitis. General study results and limits: Seemingly characteristic of ankylosing spondylitis blood was a TCR beta motif consisting of roughly 8 highly homologous variants. Peripheral blood held disease-linked clones only at relatively low frequency, and these were CD8+. There were earlier reports of some motif variants in reactive arthritis synovial fluid and blood.

TCRdb redid the calling of the 5' RACE reads with MiXCR, one entry per CDR3 protein. Among 800,000 to 900,000 distinct CDR3 sequences listed, 12% were seen once. Per the germline V gene, CDR1 is MNHNS and CDR2 is SASEGT. V lost 5 bases, J lost 0 bases, and 7 bases lay in between. The CDR3 spans 14 residues. This clonotype was seen only a few times. Its antigen is undetermined. V and J are TRBV6-1 and TRBJ2-2, with unresolved D. The source is a male donor with ankylosing spondylitis. The source material was blood, either unsorted or a sorted T cell fraction (not recorded which). CDR3 in amino acids: CASSRPSNTGELFF. The CDR3 coding sequence is TGTGCCAGCAGTCGACCGTCGAACACCGGGGAGCTGTTTTTT.